These 5 T cell receptor beta chains were all obtained from the same sample, sequenced in a study of T-cell memory formation after mild COVID-19. TCRdb reprocessed the 5' RACE reads with MiXCR, giving one entry per CDR3 protein. The table has over 300,000 distinct CDR3 sequences, around a fifth seen once. The sequencing input was PBMCs or a T cell subset sorted from them (not recorded which). These receptor sequences come from a man younger than 35 who had mild COVID-19 (a few samples of this study predate the infection). Cell type and time point are not known.

The J gene is TRBJ2-1, the V gene TRBV7-2; D uncertain. This CDR3 spans 13 amino acids. Trimming pared 0 bases from V and 6 bases from J, leaving 6 bases between. CDR1 is SGHTA and CDR2 is FQGNSA in the germline V gene. As DNA, the CDR3 is TGTGCCAGCAGCTTAGCTGTGGTCAATGAGCAGTTCTTC. Protein: CASSLAVVNEQFF.

This clonotype was recorded many times. The chain carries TRBV6-5 and TRBJ2-1; D tentatively reads TRBD1 or TRBD2 (5 bases each). Trimming pared 2 bases from V and 9 bases from J, leaving 17 bases between. This CDR3 contains 15 residues. Looked up from germline, CDR1 is MNHEY and CDR2 is SVGAGI. CDR3: CASSYAALGTGEQFF. Here the CDR3 DNA reads TGTGCCAGCAGTTACGCGGCCTTAGGGACGGGTGAGCAGTTCTTC.

The table lists this clonotype with a few counts. V and J are TRBV6-2 or TRBV6-3 and TRBJ2-2; D call uncertain. The CDR3 contains 11 residues. V was clipped by 8 bases and J by 1 base, with 2 bases between them. Germline loops: CDR1 MNHEY, CDR2 SVGEGT. The CDR3 region has the DNA TGTGCCAGCCAGAACACCGGGGAGCTGTTTTTT. Its translation is CASQNTGELFF.

This chain connects TRBV10-3 to TRBJ2-1; perhaps TRBD2 as D (6 bases). This CDR3 has 11 amino acids. The germline V gene encodes CDR1 ENHRY and CDR2 SYGVKD. V shed 6 bases and J shed 10 bases, with 10 bases lying between them. CDR3 in DNA: TGTGCCATCAGGGCGGCGGGGGAGCAGTTCTTC. This encodes CAIRAAGEQFF.

This clonotype occurred once. The chain couples TRBV12-3 or TRBV12-4 to TRBJ2-3, with D hard to call. The CDR3 runs to 13 residues. V lost 8 bases and J 2 bases, leaving 11 bases between the germline ends. The chain's CDR3 is CASRREFTDTQYF. The CDR3 DNA reads TGTGCCAGCCGACGAGAATTCACAGATACGCAGTATTTT.